Listed below are T cell receptor beta chains from one sample, sequenced in a study of blood T cell repertoires in COVID-19. TCRdb's table, derived via immunoSEQ multiplex PCR, lists solely in-frame clones and lacks some. This table holds about 220,000 clones, around 87% found once. The sequencing sample was made of peripheral blood. The receptor source for this set is a woman aged 50 to 60 with COVID-19, enrolled during active disease. Both conserved end residues are part of each CDR3. Clone size is shown for a subset of rows, as once, few, many or a class of expanded clone.

.,TRBV28,CASSSNRESNQPQHF
.,TRBV6-1,CASSEGRGSTEAFF
.,TRBV9,CASSGREGGYTF
.,TRBV18,CASSPRQDGYTF
once,TRBV29-1,CSGSYVGSTDTQYF
.,TRBV4-1,CASSQEYLTGEYEKLFF
few,TRBV19,CASSIGGQRVNTEAFF
once,TRBV19,CASSILLAKNIQYF
.,TRBV7-8,CASSLVGQGNSPLHF
.,TRBV24-1,CAIGGNLVETQYF
.,TRBV18,CASSPSGTGFGDEQFF
.,TRBV7-8,CASSLPSSGGAPDTQYF
.,TRBV5-1,CASSEQGATEAFF
.,TRBV9,CASSDERETTSTDTQYF
.,TRBV7-2,CATGAGLTDTQYF
.,TRBV7-2,CASSFRDSYEQYF
.,TRBV27,CASSSPGKGSPLHF
.,TRBV29-1,CSVSPRGWGAKNIQYF
few,TRBV2,CASGLDLDSPLHF
.,TRBV14,CASSQGGNFHNEQFF
.,TRBV6-6,CASKTSFLYNEQFF
.,TRBV11-3,CASSPGLAGNHEQYF
.,TRBV6-5,CASSSLTGGGAGPQYF
.,TRBV6-5,CASRGPGARPDTQYF
.,TRBV18,CASSPSAAEKLFF
.,TRBV24-1,CATIGGEGDNEQFF
once,TRBV11-3,CASSLGRGRTQYF